The source of this TCR beta chain is a study of cytomegalovirus exposure and HLA in healthy donors. Study-level information: According to later analysis, the same platform produced the 120 validation and over 600 first-cohort repertoires.

Turning to this clone: The target antigen is unknown.

Clones were sequenced by immunoSEQ multiplex PCR, and TCRdb holds only the in-frame ones, with some missing. The sample includes some 140,000 clones, about 88% of them seen just once. Study-level results: The tendency of first-cohort TCR clusters to co-occur in the roughly 120 validation repertoires was identified by a subsequent analysis. Confirmation was obtained in vitro that a few CMV-associated chains are specific for CMV antigens.

V shed 5 bases, J shed 7 bases, and the junction held 5 bases outside the gene matches. Germline assignment: CDR1 MNHEY and CDR2 SMNVEV (reference sequence). This CDR3 is 15 amino acids long. The genes are TRBV27 and TRBJ2-1, with 13 bases matching TRBD2. The clonotype comes from a man aged 18-30 years in good health and CMV-seropositive. The sequenced sample consisted of PBMCs. Here the CDR3 reads CASSRTSGRGNEQFF. CDR3 nucleotide sequence: TGTGCCAGCAGTCGGACTAGCGGGAGAGGTAATGAGCAGTTCTTC.